These 29 T cell receptor beta chains came from one sample sequenced in a study of cytomegalovirus exposure and HLA in healthy donors. The primer mix had 60 Vbeta and 13 Jbeta primers. Sequencing used immunoSEQ multiplex PCR; TCRdb keeps in-frame clones, though not all of them. The sample includes 160,000 or so clones, about three quarters of them seen just once. The sample taken for sequencing was PBMCs. The receptors were gathered from a woman in her thirties in good health and CMV-seronegative.

The CDR3 DNA reads as TGTGCTAGTGGTCATCCAGACGGGGAGCTGTTTTTT. Translated, it gives CASGHPDGELFF. The chain uses TRBV12-5 and TRBJ2-2; D is uncertain. CDR3 length equals 12 residues. CDR1 LGHNT and CDR2 FRNRAP come from the germline V gene. V lost 5 bases and J lost 7, with 8 bases in between.

The V and J genes are TRBV11-2 and TRBJ2-7; D uncertain. There are 12 residues in the CDR3. Trimming took 4 bases from V and 3 from J, leaving 7 bases between them. Germline V gene sequence: CDR1 SGHAT, CDR2 FQNNGV. CDR3 amino acids: CASSSPGYEQYF. CDR3 nucleotides: TGTGCCAGCAGCTCTCCGGGCTACGAGCAGTACTTC.

The V gene is TRBV11-2, the J gene TRBJ2-7, with D hard to call. The CDR3 is made up of 11 amino acids. Germline CDR1 reads SGHAT; CDR2 reads FQNNGV. Trimming shortened V by 1 base and J by 7 bases, and 5 bases separated the two germline ends. The CDR3 DNA follows: TGTGCCAGCAGCTTAGGGCGGGAGCAGTACTTC. Translating it yields CASSLGREQYF.

The chain recombines TRBV5-1 with TRBJ2-5, with 16 nucleotides matching TRBD2. CDR3 length: 17 residues. Trimming at V came to 4 bases and at J to 5 bases, leaving 8 bases not matched to a gene. Germline values: CDR1 SGHRS, CDR2 YFSETQ. This chain's CDR3 is CASSSGTSGGARETQYF. The CDR3 nucleotides are TGCGCCAGCAGCAGCGGGACTAGCGGGGGGGCCCGGGAGACCCAGTACTTC.

This clone has a handful of counts. The rearrangement uses TRBV27 and TRBJ1-3; D is perhaps TRBD1 (5 bases). Per the germline V gene, CDR1 is MNHEY and CDR2 is SMNVEV (reference sequence). Trimming took off 2 bases at V and 1 base at J, with 9 bases between the two ends. This CDR3 spans 15 amino acids. The CDR3 loop reads CASSLLGASGNTIYF. CDR3 DNA: TGTGCCAGCAGTTTACTAGGGGCGTCTGGAAACACCATATATTTT.

The chain links TRBV7-9 to TRBJ1-2, with TRBD1 identical over 9 bases. Losses at the gene ends were 7 bases for V and 7 bases for J; bases not matched to a gene: 13. This CDR3 spans 15 amino acids. Germline CDR1 and CDR2: SEHNR and FQNEAQ (reference sequence). The CDR3 coding sequence is TGTGCCAGCACCGGAACCGGGACAGGGATTGCTGGCTACACCTTC. It encodes CASTGTGTGIAGYTF.

The chain is built from TRBV10-3 and TRBJ1-6; 7 bases fit TRBD1. Trimming cost V 6 bases and J 5 bases; bases outside gene matches: 4. The CDR3 runs to 14 residues. Looked up from germline, CDR1 is ENHRY and CDR2 is SYGVKD. The CDR3 bases are TGTGCCATCAGCGGGACAGACCATAATTCACCCCTCCACTTT. Translating gives CAISGTDHNSPLHF.

The chain couples TRBV7-6 to TRBJ1-4; 9 bases are a match to TRBD1. V trimming: 5 bases; J trimming: 7 bases; junction bases outside the gene matches: 5. The CDR3 spans 14 residues. Germline V CDR1 and CDR2: SGHVS, FNYEAQ. DNA of the CDR3: TGTGCCAGCAGCCGGACAGGGGTTGGTGAAAAACTGTTTTTT. Translating it yields CASSRTGVGEKLFF. The full variable domain, its missing parts supplied by reference TRBV7-6 and TRBJ1-4, is GAGVSQSPRYKVTKRGQDVALRCDPISGHVSLYWYRQALGQGPEFLTYFNYEAQQDKSGLPNDRFSAERPEGSISTLTIQRTEQRDSAMYRCASSRTGVGEKLFFGSGTQLSVL.

This clone was picked up one time. This chain links TRBV5-8 with TRBJ2-2; 8 bases line up with TRBD2. After removal of 0 bases from V and 4 bases from J, the junction contained 8 bases not matched to a gene. Germline CDR1 reads SGHTS; CDR2 reads YDEGEE. This CDR3 contains 17 residues. CDR3 DNA: TGTGCCAGCAGCTTGGGTCGCGGTAGCGGGGCCACCGGGGAGCTGTTTTTT. Protein sequence: CASSLGRGSGATGELFF.

This chain uses TRBV6-1 with TRBJ2-5, with D possibly being TRBD1 (5 bases). CDR1 and CDR2 (germline): MNHNS, SASEGT. Between the trimmed V and J ends, which lost 4 bases and 5 bases, there was a span of 14 bases. The CDR3 is made up of 14 amino acids. The CDR3 bases are TGTGCCAGCAGTGTAAAAGGGGCAGGGGAGACCCAGTACTTC. Encoded protein: CASSVKGAGETQYF.

This rearrangement joins TRBV28 to TRBJ1-3; 7 bases agree with TRBD1. V gave up 5 bases and J gave up 0 bases; unmatched junction bases: 4. CDR3 length equals 15 residues. The V gene's germline CDR1 is MDHEN and CDR2 SYDVKM. CDR3 sequence: CASSRDRVSGNTIYF. CDR3 in DNA: TGTGCCAGCAGTCGCGACAGGGTCTCTGGAAACACCATATATTTT. The whole variable domain, remainder taken from reference TRBV28 and TRBJ1-3, is DVKVTQSSRYLVKRTGEKVFLECVQDMDHENMFWYRQDPGLGLRLIYFSYDVKMKEKGDIPEGYSVSREKKERFSLILESASTNQTSMYLCASSRDRVSGNTIYFGEGSWLTVV.

There are a few counts of this clone. At one of its ends the junction is not consistent with the germline gene, which may arise from a read error. V gene TRBV7-6 combines with J gene TRBJ1-2; D perhaps matches TRBD1 (6 bases). Germline loops: CDR1 SGHVS, CDR2 FNYEAQ. CDR3 length equals 18 residues. The CDR3 loop reads CASSLAQVPTGALGGYTF. CDR3 bases: TGTGCCAGCAGCCTAGCCCAAGTTCCGACAGGAGCCTTGGGCGGCTACACCTTC.

The chain recombines TRBV11-1 with TRBJ2-7; maybe TRBD1 (6 bases). Germline loops: CDR1 SGHAT, CDR2 FQDESV (reference sequence). Trimming cost V 5 bases and J 7 bases, with 21 bases left between them. This CDR3 is 15 amino acids long. The CDR3 reads CASSLTRTVQREQYF. The CDR3 DNA reads as TGTGCCAGCAGCCTAACCCGGACAGTTCAAAGGGAGCAGTACTTC.

The gene calls are TRBV29-1 and TRBJ2-3, with D tentatively TRBD1 (5 bases). The CDR3 is made up of 13 amino acids. Germline V gives CDR1 SQVTM, CDR2 ANQGSEA. V dropped 4 bases and J dropped 6 bases, with 14 bases sitting between them. The CDR3 coding sequence is TGCAGCGTTGGGGTCGCAGGGCTGGATACGCAGTATTTT. The encoded protein is CSVGVAGLDTQYF.

The gene calls are TRBV6-5 and TRBJ1-1; D gene uncertain. V gave up 1 base and J gave up 3 bases, with 6 bases separating them. Germline V gene sequence: CDR1 MNHEY, CDR2 SVGAGI. This CDR3 has 13 amino acids. The CDR3 DNA is TGTGCCAGCAGTTACTGGAGAGACACTGAAGCTTTCTTT. Its translation is CASSYWRDTEAFF.

With respect to this clone: A junction boundary mismatches the germline segment, possibly from a read error. Other DNA sequences in the sample encode the same CDR3. The chain recombines TRBV7-8 with TRBJ2-7; D remains ambiguous. CDR1 SGHVS and CDR2 FQNEAQ come from the germline V gene. CDR3 length: 13 residues. The CDR3, as DNA: TGTGCTAGCAACCAAAAGCAGGCATACGAGCAGTACTTC. Protein: CASNQKQAYEQYF.

This chain joins TRBV19 and TRBJ2-5; 10 bases are a match to TRBD1. Germline V lookup: CDR1 LNHDA, CDR2 SQIVND (reference sequence). J lost 4 bases, V lost 4 bases, and 9 bases had no gene match. This CDR3 spans 16 amino acids. The CDR3 region is CASSTYDRGRGETQYF. Here the CDR3 DNA reads TGTGCCAGTAGTACTTACGACAGGGGGCGTGGAGAGACCCAGTACTTC.

The rearrangement links TRBV7-2 to TRBJ1-1; the D is unclear. The CDR3 runs to 13 residues. V lost 4 bases and J lost 0, with 6 bases in between. Germline V gene sequence: CDR1 SGHTA, CDR2 FQGNSA. The CDR3 loop reads CASSSTVNTEAFF. The CDR3 region has the DNA TGTGCCAGCAGCTCAACAGTGAACACTGAAGCTTTCTTT.

The chain recombines TRBV11-2 with TRBJ1-1; 10 bases are shared with TRBD1. CDR3 length: 14 amino acids. From germline, CDR1 is SGHAT and CDR2 FQNNGV. The trim removed 5 bases at V and 5 bases at J, leaving 5 bases unmatched. The CDR3 spells CASSPGTGETEAFF. Here the CDR3 DNA reads TGTGCCAGCAGCCCGGGGACAGGGGAAACTGAAGCTTTCTTT.

This chain uses TRBV30 with TRBJ2-3; 7 bases are shared with TRBD2. Germline CDR1 GTSNPN, CDR2 SVGIG (reference sequence). The length of the CDR3 is 15 residues. The V and J ends lost 3 bases and 1 base, in that order; junction bases with no gene match: 7. The CDR3 region has the DNA TGTGCCTGGAGCATAGTGAGCGGGGGCACAGATACGCAGTATTTT. This translates into CAWSIVSGGTDTQYF.

This clone has more than one count but fewer than ten. The genes are TRBV5-4 and TRBJ1-2; a weak D match, TRBD1 (5 bases). This CDR3 spans 15 amino acids. Germline CDR1 SGHNT, CDR2 YYREEE (reference sequence). Trimming removed 4 bases from V and 2 bases from J, with 15 bases in between. This CDR3 is CASSPGGGHNYGYTF. Here the CDR3 DNA reads TGTGCCAGCAGCCCCGGGGGAGGGCACAACTATGGCTACACCTTC. Combining the CDR3 with reference TRBV5-4 and TRBJ1-2 gives the whole variable domain ETGVTQSPTHLIKTRGQQVTLRCSSQSGHNTVSWYQQALGQGPQFIFQYYREEENGRGNFPPRFSGLQFPNYSSELNVNALELDDSALYLCASSPGGGHNYGYTFGSGTRLTVV.

This clone was counted a few times. The genes are TRBV9 and TRBJ1-6, with D unresolved. The germline gives CDR1 SGDLS, CDR2 YYNGEE. Trimming pared 0 bases from V and 8 bases from J, leaving 3 bases between. The CDR3 runs 12 residues. CDR3 DNA: TGTGCCAGCAGCGTAGCAGATTCACCCCTCCACTTT. It yields the protein CASSVADSPLHF. The whole variable domain, remainder taken from reference TRBV9 and TRBJ1-6, is DSGVTQTPKHLITATGQRVTLRCSPRSGDLSVYWYQQSLDQGLQFLIQYYNGEERAKGNILERFSAQQFPDLHSELNLSSLELGDSALYFCASSVADSPLHFGNGTRLTVT.

The chain has TRBV2 and TRBJ2-5, with D unclear. V lost 5 bases, J lost 5 bases, and 9 bases lay in between. The CDR3 covers 12 residues. Germline CDR1 is SNHLY and CDR2 is FYNNEI. CDR3 sequence (DNA): TGTGCCAGCAGTACTTTTGCGGAGACCCAGTACTTC. It encodes CASSTFAETQYF.

The chain uses TRBV11-3 and TRBJ2-2; D unclear. This CDR3 is 13 amino acids long. Looked up from germline, CDR1 is SGHNT and CDR2 is YENEEA. Trimming shortened V by 5 bases and J by 6 bases, and 10 bases separated the two germline ends. The CDR3 DNA follows: TGTGCCAGCAGCGGCAACAGTGCCGGGGAGCTGTTTTTT. Its protein is CASSGNSAGELFF.

The chain links TRBV10-2 to TRBJ2-7; a possible D gene is TRBD2 (6 bases). V lost 2 bases, J lost 1 base, and 6 bases lay in between. CDR3 length: 13 amino acids. Germline V gene lookup returns CDR1 WSHSY and CDR2 SAAADI. CDR3 sequence reads: CASSERGSYEQYF. Here the CDR3 DNA reads TGCGCCAGCAGTGAGCGGGGGTCCTACGAGCAGTACTTC.

The chain is built from TRBV19 and TRBJ1-4, with D possibly TRBD1 on 6 matching bases. The V gene lost 6 bases and the J gene lost 4 bases, with 9 bases spanning the gap. Germline assignment: CDR1 LNHDA and CDR2 SQIVND (reference sequence). The CDR3 has 13 amino acids. Written as DNA, the CDR3 is TGTGCCAGTAGCCGGACAGATAATGAAAAACTGTTTTTT. Encoded protein: CASSRTDNEKLFF.

In its sample, this clone was seen once. This chain links TRBV10-3 with TRBJ1-5; maybe TRBD1 (5 bases). Per germline, CDR1 ENHRY and CDR2 SYGVKD. The CDR3 sequence is 15 residues long. Trimming took off 4 bases at V and 7 bases at J, with 17 bases between the two ends. The CDR3: CAISGGGGGWQPQHF. The CDR3 DNA follows: TGTGCCATCAGTGGAGGCGGGGGTGGTTGGCAGCCCCAGCATTTT.

This chain joins TRBV5-4 and TRBJ2-3; 7 bases fit TRBD2. J gave up 1 base and V 1 base, and 3 bases lay outside the gene matches. Germline V gene data show CDR1 as SGHNT and CDR2 as YYREEE (reference sequence). CDR3 length equals 15 residues. Here the CDR3 DNA reads TGTGCCAGCAGCTTGCTACGGGGGGGCACAGATACGCAGTATTTT. This codes for CASSLLRGGTDTQYF. Supplemented by reference TRBV5-4 and TRBJ2-3, the full variable domain reads ETGVTQSPTHLIKTRGQQVTLRCSSQSGHNTVSWYQQALGQGPQFIFQYYREEENGRGNFPPRFSGLQFPNYSSELNVNALELDDSALYLCASSLLRGGTDTQYFGPGTRLTVL.

The chain couples TRBV2 to TRBJ1-2, with 7 bases aligning to TRBD1. Germline V gene data show CDR1 as SNHLY and CDR2 as FYNNEI. There are 15 residues in the CDR3. V lost 6 bases, J lost 2 bases, and 9 bases stayed unmatched. CDR3: CASSLVGQSNYGYTF. In nucleotides, the CDR3 is TGTGCCAGCAGCCTAGTGGGACAGTCCAACTATGGCTACACCTTC.